The 32 T cell receptor beta chains in this list originate from one sample, sequenced in a study of blood T cell repertoires in COVID-19. The data were produced by immunoSEQ multiplex PCR, yet TCRdb's version contains in-frame clones alone and is incomplete. The sample records over 80,000 clones, 79% being singletons. Sample: peripheral blood. The receptors shown here come from a woman over 75 with active or convalescent COVID-19.

This chain uses TRBV7-9 with TRBJ2-7; 7 bases map to TRBD1. Germline CDR1 SEHNR, CDR2 FQNEAQ (reference sequence). The CDR3 is 15 residues long. V was pared by 5 bases and J by 2 bases, with 9 bases of the junction left unmatched. The CDR3 sequence is CASSLQGGPTYEQYF. The DNA for the CDR3 is TGTGCCAGCAGCCTCCAAGGGGGCCCGACCTACGAGCAGTACTTC.

This clone was observed a handful of times. This chain links TRBV7-9 with TRBJ2-2; D gene unclear. Per the germline V gene, CDR1 is SEHNR and CDR2 is FQNEAQ (reference sequence). The CDR3 is made up of 13 amino acids. Trimming shortened V by 6 bases and J by 4 bases, and 9 bases separated the two germline ends. In nucleotides, the CDR3 is TGTGCCAGCAGTACTCAATCCACCGGGGAGCTGTTTTTT. Protein product: CASSTQSTGELFF.

The chain employs TRBV15 and TRBJ1-1; possible D gene TRBD1, 5 bases. This CDR3 has 14 residues. The V end was cut by 8 bases, the J end by 0 bases, with 13 bases between. Germline V gene data show CDR1 as LNHNV and CDR2 as YYDKDF (reference sequence). The CDR3 bases are TGTGCCACCGCCCGGGGGGATATGAACACTGAAGCTTTCTTT. Amino acids: CATARGDMNTEAFF.

J is TRBJ2-1 and V is TRBV7-8; TRBD2 matches 7 bases. Germline values: CDR1 SGHVS, CDR2 FQNEAQ. CDR3 length: 12 amino acids. The V segment lost 5 bases and the J segment 15 bases; nucleotides outside the gene matches: 10. CDR3 sequence: CASSPTGGRRFF. The CDR3 nucleotides are TGTGCCAGCAGCCCCACCGGGGGGAGAAGGTTCTTC.

The genes are TRBV5-5 and TRBJ2-5; D possibly corresponds to TRBD1 (7 bases). Germline assignment: CDR1 SGHKS and CDR2 YYEKEE (reference sequence). V was shortened by 5 bases and J by 1 base, with 12 bases between the two germline ends. The CDR3 runs 14 residues. CDR3 loop: CASRAGGPQETQYF. DNA for the CDR3: TGTGCCAGCAGGGCAGGGGGGCCCCAAGAGACCCAGTACTTC. Together with reference TRBV5-5 and TRBJ2-5, the CDR3 gives the full variable domain: DAGVTQSPTHLIKTRGQQVTLRCSPISGHKSVSWYQQVLGQGPQFIFQYYEKEERGRGNFPDRFSARQFPNYSSELNVNALLLGDSALYLCASRAGGPQETQYFGPGTRLLVL.

The genes are TRBV4-2 and TRBJ2-3; TRBD2 matches at 9 bases. The CDR3 is 15 amino acids. V lost 4 bases, J lost 3 bases, and 5 bases stayed unmatched. CDR1 is LGHNA and CDR2 is YNFKEQ in the germline V gene. CDR3: CASSLRLADTDTQYF. Written as DNA, the CDR3 is TGTGCCAGCAGCCTCCGACTAGCGGATACAGATACGCAGTATTTT.

The chain couples TRBV19 to TRBJ1-2, with 10 bases lining up with TRBD1. With 6 bases clipped from V and 4 bases from J, the junction kept 5 bases outside the gene matches. This CDR3 region has 14 residues. Looked up from germline, CDR1 is LNHDA and CDR2 is SQIVND (reference sequence). CDR3: CASRTGGPRYGYTF. The CDR3 DNA follows: TGTGCCAGTAGGACAGGGGGCCCTCGCTATGGCTACACCTTC.

This chain connects TRBV10-1 to TRBJ2-7, with unresolved D. CDR1 WNHNN and CDR2 SYGVQD come from the germline V gene (reference sequence). There are 15 residues in the CDR3. The ends were cut back, 3 bases at V and 3 bases at J, with 15 bases in the middle. DNA of the CDR3: TGCGCCAGCAGTGACCTGGCCGCCCTCTTCTACGAGCAGTACTTC. Translated, it gives CASSDLAALFYEQYF.

V is TRBV28 and J is TRBJ1-1; TRBD1 aligns across 8 bases. Germline assignment: CDR1 MDHEN and CDR2 SYDVKM. J lost 4 bases, V lost 4 bases, and 8 bases had no gene match. This CDR3 contains 15 residues. The CDR3 is CASSSPDRVGTEAFF. DNA of the CDR3: TGTGCCAGCAGTTCCCCGGACAGGGTGGGCACTGAAGCTTTCTTT.

This chain uses TRBV2 with TRBJ2-2; 10 nucleotides line up with TRBD1. This CDR3 region has 16 residues. Germline V gene lookup returns CDR1 SNHLY and CDR2 FYNNEI. Unmatched junction bases numbered 10, after V lost 6 bases and J lost 6 bases. The CDR3: CASRTSGTGDSGELFF. For the CDR3, the DNA is TGTGCCAGCAGGACTTCCGGGACAGGGGATTCCGGGGAGCTGTTTTTT.

The V gene is TRBV28, the J gene TRBJ2-7, with D perhaps matching TRBD1 (6 bases). The ends were cut back, 6 bases at V and 4 bases at J, with 19 bases in the middle. The CDR3 has 15 residues. CDR1 and CDR2 (germline): MDHEN, SYDVKM. The CDR3 is CASSTSTGSFYEQYF. CDR3 sequence (DNA): TGTGCCAGCAGCACCTCGACAGGTAGCTTTTACGAGCAGTACTTC.

The gene calls are TRBV5-8 and TRBJ2-5; TRBD1 matches 8 bases. The germline V gene has CDR1 SGHTS and CDR2 YDEGEE. The trim removed 0 bases at V and 2 bases at J, leaving 0 bases unmatched. This CDR3 region has 14 residues. DNA of the CDR3: TGTGCCAGCAGCTTGGGGACAGGGCAAGAGACCCAGTACTTC. Protein: CASSLGTGQETQYF.

This clone was seen only once. The chain links TRBV7-2 to TRBJ2-3; tentative D call: TRBD1 (6 bases). In germline, CDR1 is SGHTA, CDR2 FQGNSA. Trimming left V 3 bases short and J 0 bases short, with 10 bases between. The CDR3 sequence is 15 residues long. CDR3 nucleotides: TGTGCCAGCAGCTTTTACAGGGCTAGCACAGATACGCAGTATTTT. It translates to CASSFYRASTDTQYF.

The rearrangement joins TRBV9 to TRBJ2-2, with 7 bases that match TRBD2. V lost 4 bases and J lost 2; bases outside the gene matches: 11. CDR1 and CDR2 (germline): SGDLS, YYNGEE. The length of the CDR3 is 17 residues. The CDR3 coding sequence is TGTGCCAGCAGCCTCCCCAAGACTAGCCCTAACACCGGGGAGCTGTTTTTT. Its protein is CASSLPKTSPNTGELFF.

V gene TRBV27 combines with J gene TRBJ2-2, with 7 bases lining up with TRBD1. Germline V gene data show CDR1 as MNHEY and CDR2 as SMNVEV (reference sequence). Trimming removed 6 bases from V and 4 bases from J; junction bases left unmatched: 8. This CDR3 is built from 15 residues. The CDR3 nucleotides are TGTGCCAGCAGGAAGGGGGACAGTCCCACCGGGGAGCTGTTTTTT. Residues: CASRKGDSPTGELFF.

The rearrangement uses TRBV27 and TRBJ2-1; the D gene is possibly TRBD2 (6 bases). Looked up from germline, CDR1 is MNHEY and CDR2 is SMNVEV (reference sequence). Trimming stripped 2 bases from V and 6 bases from J, with 14 bases between. This CDR3 contains 15 residues. The CDR3 protein is CASSLLRDSTNEQFF. CDR3 in DNA: TGTGCCAGCAGTTTACTCCGGGACTCCACCAATGAGCAGTTCTTC.

V gene TRBV6-5 combines with J gene TRBJ1-1; 7 bases align to TRBD1. CDR3 length: 14 amino acids. J was trimmed by 2 bases and V by 6 bases; bases with no gene match: 6. Germline assignment: CDR1 MNHEY and CDR2 SVGAGI. The CDR3 DNA sequence: TGTGCCAGCAGACCAGGGACAGACAACACTGAAGCTTTCTTT. As protein: CASRPGTDNTEAFF.

This chain uses TRBV28 with TRBJ2-1; 7 bases fit TRBD2. Trimming took 6 bases from V and 9 from J; bases not matched to a gene: 2. The CDR3 contains 11 residues. Per the germline V gene, CDR1 is MDHEN and CDR2 is SYDVKM. CDR3 protein: CASRGRGEQFF. Here the CDR3 DNA reads TGTGCCAGCAGAGGGAGGGGTGAGCAGTTCTTC.

The rearrangement uses TRBV4-1 and TRBJ2-4; possibly TRBD1 for D (6 bases). The germline CDR1 and CDR2 sequences are MGHRA and YSYEKL. Between the trimmed V and J ends, which lost 0 bases and 12 bases, there was a span of 15 bases. CDR3 size: 14 residues. The CDR3 sequence: CASSQDPDRTGQYF. The CDR3 nucleotides read TGCGCCAGCAGCCAAGATCCCGACAGGACGGGTCAGTACTTC.

This clone was observed once. The chain links TRBV5-1 to TRBJ2-3; TRBD2 might be the D (6 bases). The germline V gene has CDR1 SGHRS and CDR2 YFSETQ. V gave up 1 base and J gave up 4 bases, with 16 bases separating them. The CDR3 is 16 residues long. CDR3 coding DNA: TGCGCCAGCAGCTTGTTGGCAGGGAGGTACTCAGATACGCAGTATTTT. Residues: CASSLLAGRYSDTQYF.

This clone was seen just once. J is TRBJ2-3 and V is TRBV6-4; 12 nucleotides agree with TRBD2. CDR1 and CDR2 (germline): MRHNA, SNTAGT. After removal of 5 bases from V and 6 bases from J, the junction contained 3 bases not matched to a gene. CDR3 length: 14 amino acids. The CDR3 DNA reads TGTGCCAGCAGTCTAGCGGGAGGGCCCGATACGCAGTATTTT. It codes for CASSLAGGPDTQYF.

This clone was observed many times. CDR3 loop: CASMRGGYTEAFF. In DNA form, the CDR3 reads TGCGCCAGCATGAGGGGGGGGTACACTGAAGCTTTCTTT. This chain joins TRBV10-2 and TRBJ1-1, with a weak D call TRBD1 (6 bases). The CDR3 length is 13 residues. The V end was cut by 7 bases, the J end by 3 bases, with 12 bases between. The germline CDR1 and CDR2 sequences are WSHSY and SAAADI.

Points on this clone: The junction departs from germline at one end; a sequencing error may be responsible. V usage is TRBV5-1 and J usage is TRBJ1-1, with D perhaps matching TRBD1 (6 bases). Germline loops: CDR1 SGHRS, CDR2 YFSETQ. The CDR3 has 18 residues. In DNA form, the CDR3 reads TGTGCCAGCAGCGTGGGACATCTCTCCGTACGGGGGAACACTGAAGCTTTCTTT. Translated: CASSVGHLSVRGNTEAFF. The whole variable domain, remainder taken from reference TRBV5-1 and TRBJ1-1, is KAGVTQTPRYLIKTRGQQVTLSCSPISGHRSVSWYQQTPGQGLQFLFEYFSETQRNKGNFPGRFSGRQFSNSRSEMNVSTLELGDSALYLCASSVGHLSVRGNTEAFFGQGTRLTVV.

As for this clone: The same CDR3 can be traced to other DNA sequences in this sample. The chain uses TRBV9 and TRBJ2-5; 8 nucleotides agree with TRBD1. There are 15 residues in the CDR3. CDR1 and CDR2 (germline): SGDLS, YYNGEE. V gave up 0 bases and J gave up 2 bases; unmatched junction bases: 3. For the CDR3, the DNA is TGTGCCAGCAGCGTAGACGGGACAGGACAAGAGACCCAGTACTTC. Translated: CASSVDGTGQETQYF.

This chain connects TRBV7-8 to TRBJ1-2, with D hard to call. The germline V gene has CDR1 SGHVS and CDR2 FQNEAQ. This CDR3 is built from 16 residues. Trimming cost V 5 bases and J 6 bases, with 22 bases left between them. The CDR3: CASSAGRGIGFDGYTF. CDR3 sequence (DNA): TGTGCCAGCAGCGCAGGACGAGGGATAGGTTTCGATGGCTACACCTTC.

The sample holds one count of this clone. This same CDR3 is encoded by further DNA sequences in the sample. This chain joins TRBV6-6 and TRBJ1-6, with D tentatively TRBD1 (6 bases). The V gene lost 6 bases and the J gene lost 5 bases, with 11 bases spanning the gap. CDR1 is MNHNY, CDR2 SVGAGI, per germline (reference sequence). The CDR3 runs to 14 residues. The CDR3 DNA reads as TGTGCCAGCAGCCCGACAGGAGATAATTCACCCCTCCACTTT. Protein product: CASSPTGDNSPLHF.

This clone is a singleton in its sample. The chain uses TRBV11-3 and TRBJ2-5, with 9 bases fitting TRBD1. CDR3 length: 13 amino acids. Germline V gene data show CDR1 as SGHNT and CDR2 as YENEEA. V shed 6 bases, J shed 7 bases, and the junction held 6 bases outside the gene matches. The CDR3 coding sequence is TGTGCCAGCAGTCAAACAGGGGGCGCGACCCAGTACTTC. This encodes CASSQTGGATQYF.

This chain links TRBV28 with TRBJ1-5, with D possibly being TRBD1 (6 bases). Germline CDR1 reads MDHEN; CDR2 reads SYDVKM. V gave up 3 bases and J gave up 6 bases, with 15 bases separating them. This CDR3 is 15 amino acids long. Written as DNA, the CDR3 is TGTGCCAGCAGTTTTATACTCCAGGGGAGTCAGCCCCAGCATTTT. Encoded protein: CASSFILQGSQPQHF.

This sequence joins TRBV10-1 and TRBJ1-1; the match to TRBD1 covers 12 bases. CDR1 WNHNN and CDR2 SYGVQD come from the germline V gene (reference sequence). The CDR3 has 15 amino acids. The trim removed 6 bases at V and 3 bases at J, leaving 5 bases unmatched. CDR3 DNA sequence: TGCGCCAGCAGGTTGGGGGACAGGGGGCACACTGAAGCTTTCTTT. Translated: CASRLGDRGHTEAFF.

The chain's CDR3 is CASSLQGTPYEQYF. The CDR3 DNA reads TGCGCCAGCAGCCTACAGGGTACTCCCTACGAGCAGTACTTC. The chain recombines TRBV5-1 with TRBJ2-7; D perhaps matches TRBD1 (6 bases). The germline CDR1 and CDR2 sequences are SGHRS and YFSETQ. Between the trimmed V and J ends, which lost 4 bases and 2 bases, there was a span of 13 bases. The CDR3 sequence is 14 residues long.

This clone turned up a few times. The chain carries TRBV30 and TRBJ1-5; 9 nucleotides line up with TRBD1. Germline lookup yields CDR1 GTSNPN and CDR2 SVGIG (reference sequence). Trimming at V came to 5 bases and at J to 7 bases, leaving 6 bases not matched to a gene. The CDR3 has 13 amino acids. The CDR3 region is CAWSQGAKQPQHF. The CDR3 bases are TGTGCCTGGTCACAGGGGGCGAAACAGCCCCAGCATTTT.

The J gene is TRBJ2-1, the V gene TRBV6-2 or TRBV6-3; weak D call: TRBD1 (5 bases). Trimming removed 2 bases from V and 6 bases from J, with 29 bases in between. The CDR3 is 20 amino acids. Germline assignment: CDR1 MNHEY and CDR2 SVGEGT. CDR3 nucleotide sequence: TGTGCCAGCAGTTACATTGTAGACGGGCAGGGTATGTTTCTGATCAATGAGCAGTTCTTC. It is translated as CASSYIVDGQGMFLINEQFF.